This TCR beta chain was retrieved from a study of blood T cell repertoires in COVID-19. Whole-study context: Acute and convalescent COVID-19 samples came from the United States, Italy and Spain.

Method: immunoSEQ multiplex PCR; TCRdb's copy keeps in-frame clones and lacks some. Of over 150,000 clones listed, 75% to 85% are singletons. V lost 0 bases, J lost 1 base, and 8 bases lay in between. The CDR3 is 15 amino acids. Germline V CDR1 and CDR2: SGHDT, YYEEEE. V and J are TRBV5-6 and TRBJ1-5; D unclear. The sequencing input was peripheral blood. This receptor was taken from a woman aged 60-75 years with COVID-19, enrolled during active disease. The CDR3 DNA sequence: TGTGCCAGCAGCTTGGGACTCGGGAGCAATCAGCCCCAGCATTTT. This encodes CASSLGLGSNQPQHF.